The 30 T cell receptor beta chains listed next were all sequenced from one sample in a study of T cells in Graves' hyperthyroidism and ophthalmopathy. Researchers took RNA transcripts and amplified the TCR beta CDR3 regions from them. Carried out on the TCR CDR3, a first-round RT-PCR used the HTBI primer set. TCRdb used MiXCR to reprocess the multiplex PCR reads, holding one entry per CDR3 protein. Seen here are roughly 49,000 distinct CDR3 sequences, 54% observed once, and the top ten hold 34%. Source material: peripheral blood or thyroid tissue (not recorded which). Receptors originate from a man aged 18 to 29 with Graves' hyperthyroidism.

V is TRBV10-1 and J is TRBJ2-7; tentative D call: TRBD2 (6 bases). Germline lookup yields CDR1 WNHNN and CDR2 SYGVQD (reference sequence). The CDR3 totals 12 residues. The CDR3 region is CTSSAQSYEQYF. The CDR3 DNA follows: TGCACTAGCAGCGCACAATCCTACGAGCAGTACTTC.

The J gene is TRBJ1-2, the V gene TRBV24-1; TRBD1 might be the D (6 bases). The CDR3 totals 16 residues. Germline V gene sequence: CDR1 KGHDR, CDR2 SFDVKD. The CDR3 here is CATGDRGQRELYGYTF. In DNA form, the CDR3 reads TGTGCTACCGGTGATCGAGGACAGCGGGAGCTCTATGGCTACACCTTC.

V is TRBV12-3 or TRBV12-4 and J is TRBJ1-5, with D possibly matching TRBD1 (5 bases). This CDR3 region has 14 residues. Trimming pared 5 bases from V and 9 bases from J, leaving 17 bases between. The CDR3 bases are TGTGCCAGCAGTAGCAATCAGGGAGTACGGCCCCAGCATTTT. Protein product: CASSSNQGVRPQHF.

The chain couples TRBV7-6 to TRBJ2-5; 9 bases fit TRBD1. This CDR3 region has 13 residues. The germline gives CDR1 SGHVS, CDR2 FNYEAQ. V shed 3 bases, J shed 5 bases, and the junction held 1 base outside the gene matches. As DNA, the CDR3 is TGTGCCAGCAGCTTGGACAGGGGTGAGACCCAGTACTTC. This gives the protein CASSLDRGETQYF.

This clonotype has at least ten counts. The rearrangement joins TRBV18 to TRBJ1-2, with D hard to call. Germline assignment: CDR1 KGHSH and CDR2 LQKENI. The V gene lost 3 bases and the J gene lost 2 bases, with 7 bases spanning the gap. The CDR3 has 13 residues. The CDR3 sequence: CASSPGGNYGYTF. In DNA, the CDR3 is TGTGCCAGCTCACCGGGTGGGAACTATGGCTACACCTTC.

The V call is TRBV7-2, the J call TRBJ2-2; D uncertain. This CDR3 region has 16 residues. The V end was cut by 3 bases, the J end by 0 bases, with 11 bases between. The germline V gene has CDR1 SGHTA and CDR2 FQGNSA. The CDR3 DNA reads TGTGCCAGCAGCTTTGCTTTGTTAGCGAACACCGGGGAGCTGTTTTTT. Its translation: CASSFALLANTGELFF.

This clonotype was detected many times. The chain uses TRBV28 and TRBJ1-1, with TRBD1 as a possible D gene (5 bases). The germline V gene has CDR1 MDHEN and CDR2 SYDVKM. V lost 0 bases and J 1 base, leaving 9 bases between the germline ends. The CDR3 contains 15 residues. CDR3 amino acids: CASSLWGLTNTEAFF. The CDR3 DNA sequence: TGTGCCAGCAGTTTATGGGGACTGACGAACACTGAAGCTTTCTTT.

The gene calls are TRBV20-1 and TRBJ2-5; TRBD1 is a possible D gene (6 bases). CDR3 length: 12 residues. V was shortened by 7 bases and J by 5 bases, with 14 bases between the two germline ends. Germline lookup yields CDR1 DFQATT and CDR2 SNEGSKA (reference sequence). This CDR3 is CSVFRGWETQYF. As DNA, the CDR3 is TGCAGTGTGTTCAGGGGCTGGGAGACCCAGTACTTC.

The sample holds a few counts of this clonotype. The rearrangement links TRBV5-6 to TRBJ2-7; D may match TRBD1 or TRBD2 (5 bases each). V shed 7 bases and J shed 2 bases, with 25 bases lying between them. CDR3 length: 17 amino acids. Germline V gives CDR1 SGHDT, CDR2 YYEEEE. The CDR3 region has the DNA TGTGCCAGCTCACCCATGGTGCCGGGACGCCAGACCTACGAGCAGTACTTC. As protein: CASSPMVPGRQTYEQYF.

This clonotype has a count of ten or more. The CDR3 is CASSATPGLATDTQYF. The CDR3 DNA follows: TGTGCCAGCAGCGCGACCCCGGGACTAGCGACAGATACGCAGTATTTT. This chain joins TRBV9 and TRBJ2-3; 10 bases agree with TRBD2. CDR1 SGDLS and CDR2 YYNGEE come from the germline V gene. This CDR3 contains 16 residues. V trimming: 3 bases; J trimming: 3 bases; junction bases outside the gene matches: 7.

This chain connects TRBV5-5 to TRBJ1-3; TRBD1 aligns across 7 bases. The CDR3 consists of 15 residues. Germline-derived CDR1 and CDR2 are SGHKS and YYEKEE (reference sequence). V shed 2 bases, J shed 2 bases, and the junction held 4 bases outside the gene matches. The CDR3: CASSFSQGAGNTIYF. The CDR3 region has the DNA TGTGCCAGCAGCTTTTCCCAGGGGGCTGGAAACACCATATATTTT. Combining the CDR3 with reference TRBV5-5 and TRBJ1-3 gives the whole variable domain DAGVTQSPTHLIKTRGQQVTLRCSPISGHKSVSWYQQVLGQGPQFIFQYYEKEERGRGNFPDRFSARQFPNYSSELNVNALLLGDSALYLCASSFSQGAGNTIYFGEGSWLTVV.

Details on this clonotype: It is unclear where the CDR3 begins or ends on the DNA, so no DNA is shown, and the CDR3 is as TCRdb lists it. The chain joins TRBV11-2 to TRBJ2-7; the table's D call of TRBD2 was not tested on the DNA. From germline, CDR1 is SGHAT and CDR2 FQNNGV. Both ends counted, the CDR3 spans 22 residues. This CDR3 reads CASSIYLCSVLVAGGRSYEQYF.

The rearrangement joins TRBV20-1 to TRBJ1-5, with D perhaps matching TRBD1 (5 bases). V dropped 1 base and J dropped 5 bases, with 15 bases sitting between them. This CDR3 contains 15 residues. CDR1 DFQATT and CDR2 SNEGSKA come from the germline V gene (reference sequence). Here the CDR3 DNA reads TGCAGTGCTAGAGGGATGGGGCGCGAGGATCAGCCCCAGCATTTT. Its protein product is CSARGMGREDQPQHF.

The chain couples TRBV25-1 to TRBJ1-2; 7 bases are a match to TRBD1. The CDR3 contains 15 residues. J was trimmed by 2 bases and V by 3 bases; bases with no gene match: 6. The V gene's germline CDR1 is MGHDK and CDR2 SYGVNS. The CDR3 sequence: CASSDSRQGNYGYTF. As DNA, the CDR3 is TGTGCCAGCAGTGATAGCAGACAGGGAAACTATGGCTACACCTTC.

This clonotype was seen just once. It is likely a read error, because the conserved phenylalanine at the end of the CDR3 is missing. V gene TRBV7-9 combines with J gene TRBJ2-2; weak D call: TRBD1 (6 bases). Germline V gene sequence: CDR1 SEHNR, CDR2 FQNEAQ (reference sequence). The CDR3 runs to 14 residues. V shed 0 bases and J shed 10 bases, with 12 bases lying between them. The CDR3 DNA sequence: TGTGCCAGCAGCTTAGCGGACAGTAGGGCGGAGCTGTTTCTC. Translation: CASSLADSRAELFL.

The chain couples TRBV10-3 to TRBJ2-5; D is perhaps TRBD2 (6 bases). Germline V CDR1 and CDR2: ENHRY, SYGVKD. The V gene lost 0 bases and the J gene lost 5 bases, with 16 bases spanning the gap. The CDR3 length is 16 residues. CDR3 residues: CAISESPSGVAETQYF. As DNA, the CDR3 is TGTGCCATCAGTGAGTCCCCATCGGGGGTAGCGGAGACCCAGTACTTC.

V usage is TRBV25-1 and J usage is TRBJ1-6, with TRBD1 identical over 7 bases. CDR1 is MGHDK, CDR2 SYGVNS, per germline. The CDR3 contains 17 residues. The V gene end was trimmed by 6 bases and the J gene end by 7 bases; junction bases not matched to a gene: 15. The chain's CDR3 is CASSGPGHRDSNSPLHF. The CDR3 DNA is TGTGCCAGCAGCGGCCCCGGGCACCGGGACAGCAATTCACCCCTCCACTTT.

The chain links TRBV20-1 to TRBJ2-6, with unresolved D. The germline V and J ends were trimmed by 1 base and 1 base, with 11 bases remaining between them. This CDR3 contains 16 residues. CDR1 is DFQATT and CDR2 is SNEGSKA in the germline V gene (reference sequence). CDR3 region: CSARGLRPSGANVLTF. The CDR3 coding sequence is TGCAGTGCTAGAGGACTGCGGCCTTCTGGGGCCAACGTCCTGACTTTC.

In regard to this clonotype: At one end the junction does not follow the germline gene, possibly because of a read error. The J gene is TRBJ1-3, the V gene TRBV6-5; 8 bases line up with TRBD1. CDR1 and CDR2 from the germline V gene are MNHEY and SVGAGI. This CDR3 has 16 residues. DNA of the CDR3: TGTGCCATCAGTTCTCGACAGGGGCGAGGAGGAAACACCATATATTTT. Its translation is CAISSRQGRGGNTIYF.

This clonotype was seen ten or more times. The chain carries TRBV19 and TRBJ1-1; D call uncertain. Looked up from germline, CDR1 is LNHDA and CDR2 is SQIVND (reference sequence). The CDR3 is 16 amino acids. The V gene lost 4 bases and the J gene lost 0 bases, with 15 bases spanning the gap. In DNA form, the CDR3 reads TGTGCCAGTAGTACAAGATTCCCTGGCATGAACACTGAAGCTTTCTTT. This gives the protein CASSTRFPGMNTEAFF.

This chain connects TRBV7-8 to TRBJ1-6, with D maybe TRBD1 (5 bases). This CDR3 contains 15 residues. The germline V gene has CDR1 SGHVS and CDR2 FQNEAQ. Trimming left V 9 bases short and J 7 bases short, with 19 bases between. The CDR3 nucleotides are TGTGCCAGTAGTATCGGGGCGGTGTCAAATTCACCCCTCCACTTT. This encodes CASSIGAVSNSPLHF.

The chain is built from TRBV9 and TRBJ2-5, with TRBD1 identical over 7 bases. This CDR3 region has 15 residues. CDR1 is SGDLS and CDR2 is YYNGEE in the germline V gene. Trimming removed 2 bases from V and 1 base from J; junction bases left unmatched: 5. CDR3 region: CASSVGQAIQETQYF. CDR3 DNA: TGTGCCAGCAGCGTCGGACAGGCCATCCAAGAGACCCAGTACTTC.

This clonotype was observed many times. The V gene is TRBV6-5, the J gene TRBJ1-1, with TRBD1 as a possible D gene (6 bases). CDR1 and CDR2 (germline): MNHEY, SVGAGI. V was clipped by 3 bases and J by 3 bases, with 14 bases between them. CDR3 length: 15 amino acids. The chain's CDR3 is CASSYTQGRYTEAFF. The CDR3 region has the DNA TGTGCCAGCAGTTATACTCAGGGGAGGTACACTGAAGCTTTCTTT.

This clonotype occurred many times. The J gene is TRBJ2-6, the V gene TRBV28; no definite D call. CDR3 size: 18 residues. Germline V CDR1 and CDR2: MDHEN, SYDVKM. Trimming took 6 bases from V and 0 from J, leaving 18 bases between them. The CDR3 is CASSLDWPAGSGANVLTF. CDR3 bases: TGTGCCAGCAGCCTGGATTGGCCGGCCGGCTCTGGGGCCAACGTCCTGACTTTC.

This clonotype was observed many times. The V and J genes are TRBV4-3 and TRBJ1-1, with D tentatively TRBD1 (5 bases). This CDR3 spans 13 amino acids. Deletions cut 0 bases from V and 8 bases from J, with 10 bases between. Looked up from germline, CDR1 is LGHNA and CDR2 is YSLEER. CDR3 protein: CASSQDPGLEAFF. CDR3 in DNA: TGCGCCAGCAGCCAAGACCCAGGGTTGGAAGCTTTCTTT.

On this clonotype: The junction shows a germline mismatch at one end, possibly a read error. The chain employs TRBV12-3 or TRBV12-4 and TRBJ1-6; no clear D. This CDR3 has 13 amino acids. This CDR3 is CASRLGLQSPLHF. The CDR3 coding sequence is TGTGCCAGCAGATTAGGGCTACAGTCACCCCTCCACTTT.

Many counts were recorded for this clonotype. This sequence joins TRBV5-1 and TRBJ1-2, with a possible D match to TRBD1 (5 bases). Germline CDR1 reads SGHRS; CDR2 reads YFSETQ. Trimming shortened V by 4 bases and J by 4 bases, and 20 bases separated the two germline ends. The CDR3 totals 16 residues. CDR3 amino acids: CASSLELGDPPYGYTF. The CDR3 DNA reads TGCGCCAGCAGCCTGGAGTTGGGGGACCCCCCCTATGGCTACACCTTC.

The gene calls are TRBV19 and TRBJ1-1; D not resolved. Germline-derived CDR1 and CDR2 are LNHDA and SQIVND (reference sequence). V was pared by 5 bases and J by 1 base, with 5 bases between. The CDR3 is 12 amino acids. The CDR3 coding sequence is TGTGCCAGTAGTCCGGCGAACACTGAAGCTTTCTTT. It is translated as CASSPANTEAFF.

The chain combines TRBV7-2 with TRBJ1-5; a possible D gene is TRBD1 (5 bases). Per germline, CDR1 SGHTA and CDR2 FQGNSA. The CDR3 runs 14 residues. V lost 6 bases to trimming and J lost 4 bases, with 13 bases between them. CDR3 sequence reads: CASSDSGVNQPQHF. CDR3 in DNA: TGTGCCAGCAGTGATTCGGGGGTTAATCAGCCCCAGCATTTT.

This clonotype was counted at least ten times. V and J are TRBV6-5 and TRBJ1-2; possible D gene TRBD1, 6 bases. CDR3 length: 13 amino acids. Germline CDR1 is MNHEY and CDR2 is SVGAGI. The V and J ends lost 6 bases and 7 bases respectively, with 15 bases between them. The CDR3 DNA reads as TGTGCCAGCAGCCCCCAGGGGTCGGGTGGCTACACCTTC. Amino acids: CASSPQGSGGYTF.